The clone carrying this T cell receptor delta chain was seen a handful of times. This likely traces to a read error, being one base from a far larger clone. TCRdb re-identified clones in the RT-PCR reads via CATT. The sample lists 850 to 1,100 delta-chain clones; around an eighth were seen once. This sample was taken from a study of gamma-delta T cells after stem cell transplantation. Trimming took 5 bases from V and 3 from J; bases not matched to a gene: 8. CDR1 is GEAIGNYY and CDR2 is EKD in the germline V gene. CDR3 length: 15 amino acids. The chain is built from TRDV2 and TRDJ1; 10 positions match TRDD3. The specimen was gamma-delta T cells. The origin of this receptor is a human donor. It is not recorded whose cells these are; they may come from a transplant donor. DNA for the CDR3: TGTGCCTGTGCCCTACTGGGGGATGCGGCCGATAAACTCATCTTT. It specifies CACALLGDAADKLIF.